These 3 T cell receptor beta chains were all obtained from the same sample, sequenced in a study of T cells in Graves' hyperthyroidism and ophthalmopathy (dated by TCRdb to between 2017 and 2020). Libraries were prepared through multiplex PCR. Sequencing instrument: Illumina HiSeq 2000. The TCR beta CDR3 regions were amplified from the RNA transcripts. The first round of RT-PCR for the TCR CDR3 was performed with the HTBI primer set and the Qiagen OneStep RT-PCR kit. TCRdb trimmed public reads at Q25 via fastp, called clones via MiXCR and kept in-frame beta chains. Each entry merges the rows of one CDR3 protein and shows their most common DNA and genes. The sample table contains 600,000 or so distinct CDR3 sequences; only one count was recorded for approximately 44% of them. Nearly 8.5% of the sample is in the top ten clones. Input material: peripheral blood or thyroid tissue (not recorded which). These receptors were obtained from a woman aged 18-30 years with Graves' hyperthyroidism. Donor details come from another sample of the same person, matched by shared clones.

This clonotype was recorded many times. V is TRBV7-9 and J is TRBJ1-4; 9 bases line up with TRBD1. The CDR3 sequence is 14 residues long. Germline V gives CDR1 SEHNR, CDR2 FQNEAQ (reference sequence). The ends lost 3 bases at V and 7 bases at J; junction bases unmatched: 3. The CDR3: CASSLGQGPEKLFF. DNA of the CDR3: TGTGCCAGCAGCTTGGGACAGGGACCTGAAAAACTGTTTTTT. The variable domain in full, completed from reference TRBV7-9 and TRBJ1-4, reads DTGVSQNPRHKITKRGQNVTFRCDPISEHNRLYWYRQTLGQGPEFLTYFQNEAQLEKSRLLSDRFSAERPKGSFSTLEIQRTEQGDSAMYLCASSLGQGPEKLFFGSGTQLSVL.

This clonotype was observed at least ten times. The rearrangement links TRBV2 to TRBJ1-5, with TRBD1 identical over 8 bases. Germline trimming cut 6 bases from V and 5 bases from J; bases unmatched to any gene: 3. Germline values: CDR1 SNHLY, CDR2 FYNNEI. The CDR3 runs 13 residues. The CDR3 loop is CASRAGGDQPQHF. The CDR3 DNA follows: TGTGCCAGCAGGGCAGGGGGCGATCAGCCCCAGCATTTT.

Of note for this clonotype: It may be a read error: a sequence one base away is much more abundant. The CDR3 DNA reads as TGTGCCAGCAGTGGGATCCGAATGACCCAGTACTTC. The encoded protein is CASSGIRMTQYF. V gene TRBV25-1 combines with J gene TRBJ2-5; the D is unclear. CDR3 size: 12 residues. V was shortened by 4 bases and J by 7 bases, with 10 bases between the two germline ends. Germline assignment: CDR1 MGHDK and CDR2 SYGVNS.